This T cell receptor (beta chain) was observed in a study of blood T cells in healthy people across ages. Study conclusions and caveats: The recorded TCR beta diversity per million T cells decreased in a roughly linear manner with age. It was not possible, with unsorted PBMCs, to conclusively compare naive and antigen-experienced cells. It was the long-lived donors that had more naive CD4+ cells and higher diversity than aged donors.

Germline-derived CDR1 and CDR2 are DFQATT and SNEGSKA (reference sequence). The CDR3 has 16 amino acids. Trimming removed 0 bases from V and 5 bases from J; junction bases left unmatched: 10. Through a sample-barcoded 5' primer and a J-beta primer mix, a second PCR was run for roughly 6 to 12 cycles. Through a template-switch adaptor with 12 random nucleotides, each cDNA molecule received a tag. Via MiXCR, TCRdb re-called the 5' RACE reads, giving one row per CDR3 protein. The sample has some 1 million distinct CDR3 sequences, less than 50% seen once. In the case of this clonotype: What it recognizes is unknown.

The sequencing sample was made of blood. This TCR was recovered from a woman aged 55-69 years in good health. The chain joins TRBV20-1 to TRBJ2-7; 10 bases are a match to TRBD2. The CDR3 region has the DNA TGCAGTGCTAGAGATCGGTCAAGCGGGAGGGCCCACGAGCAGTACTTC. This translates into CSARDRSSGRAHEQYF.